A selection of T cell receptor beta chains follows, all from one sample in a study of Ad26.COV2.S vaccination and SARS-CoV-2 variants. Generated by immunoSEQ multiplex PCR, the TCRdb table keeps only in-frame clones and is missing some. Among hundreds of thousands of clones listed, roughly 90% were seen once. Sequenced material: peripheral blood, taken in a trial of Ad26.COV2.S vaccine versus placebo. The receptors come from a person aged 18 to 59 who received the Ad26.COV2.S COVID-19 vaccine or a placebo. Both conserved end residues are part of each CDR3. The D gene is left open where the match is weak. Clone size is stated in some rows and not others, as once, few, many or a class when expanded.

TRBJ2-1	.	TRBV19	.	TGTGCCAGTAGTATGGAGAGACTCAATGAGCAGTTCTTC	CASSMERLNEQFF
TRBJ1-5	.	TRBV19	.	TGTGCCAGTAGTATAGTTGGCAGCTATAGCAATCAGCCCCAGCATTTT	CASSIVGSYSNQPQHF
TRBJ1-6	TRBD1	TRBV14	.	TGTGCCAGCAGCCAAGAACCTCTCGAATCGAGGGACAGCCTTGATTCACCCCTCCACTTT	CASSQEPLESRDSLDSPLHF
TRBJ1-1	.	TRBV13	.	TGTGCCAGCAGCCGGGACACTGAAGCTTTCTTT	CASSRDTEAFF
TRBJ2-7	.	TRBV2	.	TGTGCCAGCAGTGAAGTAATCGGTCCCTACGAGCAGTACTTC	CASSEVIGPYEQYF
TRBJ2-7	TRBD2	TRBV7-9	few	TGTGCCAGCAGCCCCCGGGTGGGAGGGCCGACTGAGCAGTACTTC	CASSPRVGGPTEQYF
TRBJ2-2	TRBD1	TRBV5-4	.	TGTGCCAGCAGCCCTTCGGTGTCGACAGGGGCCACCGGGGAGCTGTTTTTT	CASSPSVSTGATGELFF
TRBJ1-1	TRBD1	TRBV6-4	.	TGTGCCAGCAGTGACGTCACTCGGGACAGGAGACTGAACACTGAAGCTTTCTTT	CASSDVTRDRRLNTEAFF
TRBJ1-1	TRBD1	TRBV4-3	few	TGCGCCAGCAGCCAGACTCCCGCAGGGGGAGCTTTCTTT	CASSQTPAGGAFF
TRBJ1-1	TRBD1	TRBV10-3	few	TGTGCCATCAGGGGACAGGGGGGAACTGAAGCTTTCTTT	CAIRGQGGTEAFF
TRBJ1-6	.	TRBV11-2	.	TGTGCCAGCAGCTTAGAGGTCGGCTCCTATAATTCACCCCTCCACTTT	CASSLEVGSYNSPLHF